A selection of T cell receptor beta chains follows, all from one sample in a study of blood T cell repertoires in COVID-19. Sequencing was performed with immunoSEQ multiplex PCR; in TCRdb, only in-frame clones are kept and a portion is missing. The sample contains 250,000 or so clones, approximately 85% of which appear only once. Sequenced sample: peripheral blood. The receptors were gathered from a woman aged 70-85 years with acute or convalescent COVID-19. The CDR3 runs from the conserved cysteine through the conserved F or W.

TRBV9 CASSVEPGRIYEQYF
TRBV9 CASSVGGFYSGYTF
TRBV4-2 CASSQGGGGAVSYEQYF
TRBV7-2 CASSLLRGRFIYGYTF
TRBV6-5 CASSLYRGQETQYF
TRBV2 CASSVQGAPPEAFF
TRBV28 CASSPRTGGLLEAFF
TRBV4-2 CASSQGGDSFNSPLHF
TRBV6-1 CASSEGAMAGNNQETQYF
TRBV7-2 CASSLGQGYTDTQYF
TRBV7-2 CASSLPAGRAGANVLTF
TRBV28 CASSFVDNQPQHF
TRBV4-1 CASSRGTSGADTQYF
TRBV7-9 CASSLLPAGELFF
TRBV4-3 CASSQAGGEKLFF
TRBV5-1 CASSFGLAGARETQYF
TRBV14 CASSPTRSNTEAFF
TRBV7-9 CASSTTGDNSPLHF
TRBV27 CASILARDNEQFF
TRBV5-1 CASSSDGTGSREQYF
TRBV6-1 CASSESYNEQFF
TRBV14 CASSQVSGSPLHF
TRBV15 CATSGDRVGSPLHF
TRBV6-5 CASSYSVSVRGYEQYF
TRBV20-1 CITGAETPLHF
TRBV7-9 CASRWGRDKDTEAFF
TRBV5-1 CASRETGSDEQYF
TRBV6-5 CASSYRLAGANNEQFF
TRBV2 CASSEIRAYGNTIYF
TRBV25-1 CASSGVLGTGSTDTQYF
TRBV18 CASSPSTPGTVFQPQHF
TRBV27 CASSLSRTPSYGYTF